Below, 14 T cell receptor beta chains from the same sample are listed, as sequenced in a study of graft-versus-host responses after intestinal transplantation (dated by TCRdb to the early 2020s). Intraepithelial and lamina propria lymphocytes were isolated from graft specimens using dithiothreitol, EDTA incubations and collagenase D digestion. The library was built by means of the immunoSEQ multiplex PCR assay. The table was pulled from immuneACCESS by TCRdb, which kept in-frame rearrangements only. Such tables lose some clones; where checked, under half of the loss comes from unresolved V genes, and the rest has no known cause. A total of about 18,000 clones appear in this sample, 60% to 85% of them only once. Of the sample, roughly 8.2% is held by the ten largest clones. The sequenced sample was ileum tissue, obtained roughly 460 days after intestinal transplant. The receptors were gathered from a human patient who received an intestinal transplant, so some T cells may come from the graft donor.

This chain uses TRBV6-5 with TRBJ2-7, with D unresolved. Germline V lookup: CDR1 MNHEY, CDR2 SVGAGI. This CDR3 comprises 16 residues. V was trimmed by 0 bases and J by 0 bases, leaving 12 bases between them. The CDR3 is CASSYSVRLSSYEQYF. The CDR3 coding sequence is TGTGCCAGCAGTTACTCGGTCAGGCTGAGCTCCTACGAGCAGTACTTC.

The chain combines TRBV5-1 with TRBJ1-5; D is unresolved. The CDR3 spans 13 residues. The germline V gene encodes CDR1 SGHRS and CDR2 YFSETQ. The V and J ends lost 4 bases and 5 bases respectively, with 10 bases between them. This CDR3 reads CASSLSRDQPQHF. In DNA, the CDR3 is TGCGCCAGCAGCCTCAGTCGGGATCAGCCCCAGCATTTT.

This clone was seen only a few times. The CDR3 reads CASSPQGWAGVNYGYTF. CDR3 in DNA: TGTGCCAGCAGCCCGCAAGGTTGGGCAGGGGTAAACTATGGCTACACCTTC. The chain is built from TRBV7-9 and TRBJ1-2, with D possibly matching TRBD1 (6 bases). V was shortened by 5 bases and J by 2 bases, with 21 bases between the two germline ends. The CDR3 is 17 residues long. Germline values: CDR1 SEHNR, CDR2 FQNEAQ (reference sequence). The whole variable domain, filled in from reference TRBV7-9 and TRBJ1-2, reads DTGVSQNPRHKITKRGQNVTFRCDPISEHNRLYWYRQTLGQGPEFLTYFQNEAQLEKSRLLSDRFSAERPKGSFSTLEIQRTEQGDSAMYLCASSPQGWAGVNYGYTFGSGTRLTVV.

The chain joins TRBV7-3 to TRBJ1-1, with a tentative D call TRBD1 (5 bases). The CDR3 has 14 residues. The germline gives CDR1 SGHTA, CDR2 FQGTGA. The V gene lost 3 bases and the J gene lost 9 bases, with 17 bases spanning the gap. The CDR3 reads CASSFGGLGAQAFF. DNA of the CDR3: TGTGCCAGCAGCTTTGGAGGTTTAGGGGCTCAAGCTTTCTTT.

The chain couples TRBV21-1 to TRBJ1-1; whether TRBD1, the table's D call, matches the DNA was not checked. TRBV21-1 is a listed pseudogene. This CDR3 is built from 17 residues. CDR3 protein: CASSPPGTGVMDTEAFF. CDR3 in DNA: TGTGCCAGCAGCCCTCCCGGGACAGGGGTCATGGACACTGAAGCTTTCTTT.

The genes are TRBV19 and TRBJ1-1; 9 nucleotides match TRBD1. V gave up 4 bases and J gave up 4 bases; unmatched junction bases: 4. This CDR3 region has 14 residues. Germline-derived CDR1 and CDR2 are LNHDA and SQIVND (reference sequence). CDR3 DNA: TGTGCCAGTAGTAGGGACAGGGTGAGCACTGAAGCTTTCTTT. Its translation is CASSRDRVSTEAFF.

V is TRBV7-9 and J is TRBJ2-2; 8 bases agree with TRBD2. After removal of 4 bases from V and 5 bases from J, the junction contained 9 bases not matched to a gene. Looked up from germline, CDR1 is SEHNR and CDR2 is FQNEAQ (reference sequence). This CDR3 has 16 residues. CDR3: CASSSLMAGGTGELFF. CDR3 coding DNA: TGTGCCAGCAGCTCCCTGATGGCGGGGGGAACCGGGGAGCTGTTTTTT.

In DNA, the CDR3 is TGTGCCAGCAGCTATGACTCCTATAATTCACCCCTCCACTTT. Translation: CASSYDSYNSPLHF. The chain combines TRBV7-9 with TRBJ1-6, with unresolved D. The CDR3 is 14 amino acids. The V gene's germline CDR1 is SEHNR and CDR2 FQNEAQ (reference sequence). The V end was cut by 4 bases, the J end by 0 bases, with 4 bases between.

This chain uses TRBV9 with TRBJ2-5, with 7 bases identical to TRBD1. The CDR3 loop spans 15 amino acids. Germline-derived CDR1 and CDR2 are SGDLS and YYNGEE. The junction had 4 bases not matched to a gene; V was cut back by 0 bases and J by 2 bases. CDR3 protein: CASSVAGTVQETQYF. The CDR3 DNA is TGTGCCAGCAGCGTAGCGGGGACAGTACAAGAGACCCAGTACTTC.

This clone was seen once. The V call is TRBV4-1, the J call TRBJ1-5, with a possible D match to TRBD1 (5 bases). Per the germline V gene, CDR1 is MGHRA and CDR2 is YSYEKL. The CDR3 length is 15 residues. With 1 base removed from V and 6 bases from J, the gap between germline ends came to 13 bases. CDR3 DNA: TGCGCCAGCAGCCAAGCGGCTACCAGGGCTCAGCCCCAGCATTTT. Protein product: CASSQAATRAQPQHF.

The genes are TRBV5-1 and TRBJ1-2, with 8 bases lining up with TRBD1. Germline V gene data show CDR1 as SGHRS and CDR2 as YFSETQ. The CDR3 spans 15 residues. J gave up 4 bases and V 5 bases, and 10 bases lay outside the gene matches. CDR3 residues: CASRPDRGLFYGYTF. CDR3 bases: TGCGCCAGCAGACCCGACAGGGGCCTTTTCTATGGCTACACCTTC.

J is TRBJ2-3 and V is TRBV7-3; perhaps D is TRBD1 or TRBD2 (5 bases each). The CDR3 contains 12 residues. V lost 2 bases and J lost 6, with 6 bases in between. Per germline, CDR1 SGHTA and CDR2 FQGTGA. Here the CDR3 reads CASSLWGDTQYF. For the CDR3, the DNA is TGTGCCAGCAGCTTATGGGGGGATACGCAGTATTTT.

The chain couples TRBV5-4 to TRBJ1-6, with D hard to call. The CDR3 spans 16 residues. Germline values: CDR1 SGHNT, CDR2 YYREEE (reference sequence). V gave up 4 bases and J gave up 6 bases, with 17 bases separating them. CDR3 in amino acids: CASSPTTDGSNSPLHF. The CDR3 DNA follows: TGTGCCAGCAGCCCAACAACGGACGGGTCTAATTCACCCCTCCACTTT.

The V gene is TRBV4-3, the J gene TRBJ2-1; D ambiguous. The CDR3 has 17 residues. Germline V CDR1 and CDR2: LGHNA, YSLEER. Trimming left V 2 bases short and J 4 bases short, with 18 bases between. CDR3 sequence: CASSQRVDPMKYNEQFF. DNA of the CDR3: TGCGCCAGCAGCCAAAGGGTGGACCCGATGAAATACAATGAGCAGTTCTTC.